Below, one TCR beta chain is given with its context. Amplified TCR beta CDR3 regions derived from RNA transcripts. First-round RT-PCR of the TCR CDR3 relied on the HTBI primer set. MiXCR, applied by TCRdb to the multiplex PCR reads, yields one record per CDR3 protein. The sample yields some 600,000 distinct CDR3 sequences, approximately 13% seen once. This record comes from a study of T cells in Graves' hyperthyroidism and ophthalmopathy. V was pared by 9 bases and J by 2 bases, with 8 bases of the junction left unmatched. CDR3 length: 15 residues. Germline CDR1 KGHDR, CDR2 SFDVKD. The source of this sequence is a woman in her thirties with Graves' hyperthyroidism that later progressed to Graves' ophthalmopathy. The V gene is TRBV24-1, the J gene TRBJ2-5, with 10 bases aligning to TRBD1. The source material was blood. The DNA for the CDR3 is TGTGCCACCGGGGGGGGACAGGGGCGTCAAGAGACCCAGTACTTC. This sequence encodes CATGGGQGRQETQYF.